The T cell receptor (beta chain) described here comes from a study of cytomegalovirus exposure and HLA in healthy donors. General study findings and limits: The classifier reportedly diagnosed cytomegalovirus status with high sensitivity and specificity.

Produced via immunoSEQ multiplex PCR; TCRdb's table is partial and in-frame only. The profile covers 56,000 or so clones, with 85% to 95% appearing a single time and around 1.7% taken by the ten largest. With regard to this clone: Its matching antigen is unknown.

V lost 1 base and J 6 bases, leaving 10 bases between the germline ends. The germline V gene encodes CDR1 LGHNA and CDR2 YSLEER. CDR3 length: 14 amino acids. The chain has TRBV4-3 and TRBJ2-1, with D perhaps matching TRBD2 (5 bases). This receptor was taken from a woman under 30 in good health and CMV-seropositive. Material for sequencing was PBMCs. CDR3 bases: TGCGCCAGCAGCCAAGCTTCTAGCTCCAATGAGCAGTTCTTC. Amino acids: CASSQASSSNEQFF.